The 21 T cell receptor beta chains reported below all come from one sample, sequenced in a study of T cell repertoires in cytomegalovirus infection. TCRdb re-derived calls from the reads in MiXCR, one entry per CDR3 protein. The sample includes 200,000 to 250,000 distinct CDR3 sequences, about 23% seen only once; the top ten take 18%. What was sequenced was CD8+ T cells from PBMCs. These receptors all stem from a human donor in good health (CMV status not recorded). Some clones in this sample may be carry-over from other donors' samples.

The CDR3 DNA reads as TGTGCCTGGACCACAGGGGGTTGGAATGAGCAGTTCTTC. It specifies CAWTTGGWNEQFF. This chain joins TRBV30 and TRBJ2-1, with 8 bases lining up with TRBD1. J was trimmed by 7 bases and V by 4 bases; bases with no gene match: 6. From germline, CDR1 is GTSNPN and CDR2 SVGIG (reference sequence). CDR3 length: 13 residues.

The V and J genes are TRBV20-1 and TRBJ2-1, with D perhaps being TRBD1 or TRBD2 (5 bases each). V gave up 6 bases and J gave up 2 bases, with 17 bases separating them. CDR1 is DFQATT, CDR2 SNEGSKA, per germline (reference sequence). The length of the CDR3 is 15 residues. The DNA for the CDR3 is TGCAGTGCGCTCGACACCCAGGGAGCCTACAATGAGCAGTTCTTC. This sequence encodes CSALDTQGAYNEQFF.

This clonotype was seen a few times. The chain has TRBV29-1 and TRBJ2-1; tentatively, D is TRBD2 (6 bases). Germline V gene sequence: CDR1 SQVTM, CDR2 ANQGSEA. This CDR3 is 14 amino acids long. The V gene lost 6 bases and the J gene lost 4 bases, with 16 bases spanning the gap. The CDR3 is CSVVGASAYNEQFF. In DNA, the CDR3 is TGCAGCGTAGTAGGGGCTAGCGCATACAATGAGCAGTTCTTC.

This clonotype came up many times. The gene calls are TRBV7-2 and TRBJ2-1; 8 bases are a match to TRBD2. V was pared by 2 bases and J by 10 bases, with 10 bases of the junction left unmatched. This CDR3 comprises 15 residues. Germline loops: CDR1 SGHTA, CDR2 FQGNSA. The chain's CDR3 is CASSLSIGLANEQFF. Here the CDR3 DNA reads TGTGCCAGCAGCTTATCTATAGGACTAGCCAACGAGCAGTTCTTC.

This chain uses TRBV19 with TRBJ1-6; 9 bases fit TRBD1. V lost 9 bases and J lost 9; bases outside the gene matches: 3. Germline loops: CDR1 LNHDA, CDR2 SQIVND (reference sequence). The CDR3 runs 12 residues. In DNA, the CDR3 is TGTGCCAGCCGGACAGGGGCTTCACCCCTCCACTTT. Protein sequence: CASRTGASPLHF.

This clonotype was detected a few times. J is TRBJ1-1 and V is TRBV20-1; D perhaps matches TRBD1 (6 bases). CDR1 is DFQATT, CDR2 SNEGSKA, per germline (reference sequence). With 4 bases removed from V and 4 bases from J, the gap between germline ends came to 13 bases. CDR3 length: 13 residues. CDR3 sequence: CSATGTSGTEAFF. In DNA form, the CDR3 reads TGCAGTGCTACCGGGACATCTGGCACTGAAGCTTTCTTT.

About this clonotype: A much larger clone lies one base from this, so it may be a read error. CDR3 loop: CASSLGGRLFYEQYF. The DNA of the CDR3 is TGTGCCAGCAGCTTAGGGGGGAGACTTTTCTACGAGCAGTACTTC. J is TRBJ2-7 and V is TRBV7-2; D may match TRBD1 or TRBD2 (5 bases each). CDR1 is SGHTA and CDR2 is FQGNSA in the germline V gene. The CDR3 totals 15 residues. Trimming left V 1 base short and J 3 bases short, with 13 bases between.

This clonotype has just a few counts. V is TRBV7-2 and J is TRBJ2-5, with D possibly matching TRBD2 (5 bases). Germline V lookup: CDR1 SGHTA, CDR2 FQGNSA. V lost 5 bases to trimming and J lost 3 bases, with 13 bases between them. This CDR3 region has 14 residues. This CDR3 reads CASSPGLPKETQYF. The CDR3 DNA reads TGTGCCAGCAGCCCTGGACTCCCCAAAGAGACCCAGTACTTC.

Many counts were recorded for this clonotype. The genes are TRBV12-3 or TRBV12-4 and TRBJ2-7, with 8 nucleotides matching TRBD1. The length of the CDR3 is 14 residues. The junction had 5 bases not matched to a gene; V was cut back by 7 bases and J by 0 bases. In DNA form, the CDR3 reads TGTGCCAGCAATACAGGGGGAAGCTCCTACGAGCAGTACTTC. This encodes CASNTGGSSYEQYF.

The rearrangement uses TRBV9 and TRBJ2-3, with D possibly TRBD1 on 6 matching bases. V shed 7 bases and J shed 4 bases, with 19 bases lying between them. The CDR3 covers 15 residues. CDR1 and CDR2 (germline): SGDLS, YYNGEE. In DNA, the CDR3 is TGTGCCAGCTCCTTATCCGGACAGCGCGCAGATACGCAGTATTTT. This gives the protein CASSLSGQRADTQYF.

The chain joins TRBV20-1 to TRBJ2-1; D uncertain. The V and J ends lost 4 bases and 3 bases respectively, with 10 bases between them. Per the germline V gene, CDR1 is DFQATT and CDR2 is SNEGSKA (reference sequence). The CDR3 is 13 amino acids. CDR3 nucleotides: TGCAGTGCTACAGACCTCAACTACAATGAGCAGTTCTTC. This translates into CSATDLNYNEQFF.

This clonotype was seen a handful of times. The CDR3 here is CSVDGGYEQYF. In DNA, the CDR3 is TGCAGCGTTGACGGTGGGTACGAGCAGTACTTC. The V gene is TRBV29-1, the J gene TRBJ2-7; unclear D gene. Trimming took 3 bases from V and 4 from J, leaving 7 bases between them. This CDR3 is built from 11 residues. Germline V lookup: CDR1 SQVTM, CDR2 ANQGSEA.

This clonotype was counted between two and nine times. The V and J genes are TRBV20-1 and TRBJ1-2, with TRBD1 as a possible D gene (6 bases). The V and J ends lost 6 bases and 4 bases respectively, with 21 bases between them. The germline CDR1 and CDR2 sequences are DFQATT and SNEGSKA (reference sequence). There are 15 residues in the CDR3. The DNA of the CDR3 is TGCAGTGCCCCCGGGGGGGCCCAGGGCTTCTATGGCTACACCTTC. Protein product: CSAPGGAQGFYGYTF.

This clonotype occurred a few times. The chain employs TRBV9 and TRBJ1-1; D is unclear. This CDR3 has 13 residues. From germline, CDR1 is SGDLS and CDR2 YYNGEE. V lost 0 bases to trimming and J lost 5 bases, with 8 bases between them. In nucleotides, the CDR3 is TGTGCCAGCAGCGTAGGGGCCGGTACTGAAGCTTTCTTT. This encodes CASSVGAGTEAFF. Full variable domain (missing parts from reference TRBV9 and TRBJ1-1): DSGVTQTPKHLITATGQRVTLRCSPRSGDLSVYWYQQSLDQGLQFLIQYYNGEERAKGNILERFSAQQFPDLHSELNLSSLELGDSALYFCASSVGAGTEAFFGQGTRLTVV.

This clonotype has just a few counts. V usage is TRBV6-5 and J usage is TRBJ1-2, with 7 bases that match TRBD1. The germline V gene has CDR1 MNHEY and CDR2 SVGAGI. Trimming cost V 5 bases and J 6 bases; bases outside gene matches: 9. CDR3 length: 14 residues. CDR3 region: CASSGQGGGHGYTF. CDR3 coding DNA: TGTGCCAGCAGTGGGCAGGGAGGGGGCCATGGCTACACCTTC.

In this sample, this clonotype turned up a few times. The V and J genes are TRBV9 and TRBJ1-6; D remains unclear. CDR3 length: 17 amino acids. The V end lost 0 bases, the J end lost 0 bases, and 10 bases lay between the germline ends. CDR1 is SGDLS, CDR2 YYNGEE, per germline. The CDR3 DNA follows: TGTGCCAGCAGCGTAGACGAAGGATACTCCTATAATTCACCCCTCCACTTT. It encodes CASSVDEGYSYNSPLHF. The full variable domain, its missing parts supplied by reference TRBV9 and TRBJ1-6, is DSGVTQTPKHLITATGQRVTLRCSPRSGDLSVYWYQQSLDQGLQFLIQYYNGEERAKGNILERFSAQQFPDLHSELNLSSLELGDSALYFCASSVDEGYSYNSPLHFGNGTRLTVT.

The chain has TRBV20-1 and TRBJ2-1; D remains unclear. Germline loops: CDR1 DFQATT, CDR2 SNEGSKA (reference sequence). The V end lost 0 bases, the J end lost 7 bases, and 13 bases lay between the germline ends. CDR3 size: 14 residues. The CDR3 sequence is CSAREPTLTNEQFF. As DNA, the CDR3 is TGCAGTGCTAGAGAACCGACACTCACTAATGAGCAGTTCTTC.

This clonotype was recorded a few times. The chain couples TRBV6-5 to TRBJ1-1, with D tentatively TRBD1 (5 bases). Germline V gene lookup returns CDR1 MNHEY and CDR2 SVGAGI. V was trimmed by 7 bases and J by 3 bases, leaving 15 bases between them. The CDR3 spans 14 residues. CDR3 in amino acids: CASTSSQGYTEAFF. The CDR3 region has the DNA TGTGCCAGCACTTCAAGTCAGGGTTACACTGAAGCTTTCTTT.

This clonotype was counted between two and nine times. The chain uses TRBV12-3 or TRBV12-4 and TRBJ1-6, with D perhaps matching TRBD1 (5 bases). V shed 5 bases and J shed 7 bases, with 9 bases lying between them. The CDR3 extends over 13 amino acids. CDR3 DNA: TGTGCCAGCAGTCCGGGGGGGAATTCACCCCTCCACTTT. Translating it yields CASSPGGNSPLHF.

This chain links TRBV19 with TRBJ2-7, with TRBD1 matching 7 bases. CDR1 is LNHDA and CDR2 is SQIVND in the germline V gene (reference sequence). Unmatched junction bases numbered 9, after V lost 5 bases and J lost 5 bases. There are 14 residues in the CDR3. In nucleotides, the CDR3 is TGTGCCAGTAGTCCTTCTACAGGGGTGGACGAGCAGTACTTC. Amino acid sequence: CASSPSTGVDEQYF. The complete variable domain, with remaining parts taken from reference TRBV19 and TRBJ2-7, reads DGGITQSPKYLFRKEGQNVTLSCEQNLNHDAMYWYRQDPGQGLRLIYYSQIVNDFQKGDIAEGYSVSREKKESFPLTVTSAQKNPTAFYLCASSPSTGVDEQYFGPGTRLTVT.

This clonotype was picked up a small number of times. The rearrangement links TRBV12-3 or TRBV12-4 to TRBJ2-7, with TRBD2 matching over 8 bases. The trim removed 3 bases at V and 0 bases at J, leaving 4 bases unmatched. This CDR3 has 15 residues. The CDR3 sequence: CASSFRGGSSYEQYF. In nucleotides, the CDR3 is TGTGCCAGCAGTTTCCGCGGGGGGAGCTCCTACGAGCAGTACTTC.